The source of this T cell receptor (beta chain) is a study of identical twins. TCRdb fed the 5' RACE reads into MiXCR, producing one record per CDR3 protein. This table holds some 1,600,000 distinct CDR3 sequences, roughly 35% found once. The table lists this clonotype with a few counts. This clonotype originated in a newborn girl in good health. The sequencing input was cord blood.

This CDR3 reads CASSLGEGAHPNYGYTF. The CDR3, as DNA: TGTGCCAGCAGTTTAGGTGAGGGGGCGCACCCTAACTATGGCTACACCTTC. The chain uses TRBV12-3 or TRBV12-4 and TRBJ1-2, with 7 bases identical to TRBD1. V lost 1 base, J lost 0 bases, and 8 bases stayed unmatched. The CDR3 is 17 amino acids.